The 24 T cell receptor beta chains below all came from one sample that was sequenced in a study of cytotoxic CD8 clonotypes in ibrutinib-treated CLL. Method: immunoSEQ multiplex PCR; TCRdb's copy keeps in-frame clones and lacks some. The sample holds just over 200,000 clones, approximately 70% seen once. Specimen: PBMCs, collected after 12 months of ibrutinib treatment. The receptors stem from a human donor with chronic lymphocytic leukemia.

The V call is TRBV7-9, the J call TRBJ1-5, with D tentatively TRBD1 (5 bases). In germline, CDR1 is SEHNR, CDR2 FQNEAQ (reference sequence). This CDR3 has 16 amino acids. V was pared by 4 bases and J by 1 base, with 14 bases between. CDR3 in amino acids: CASSSLVGGSNQPQHF. In DNA form, the CDR3 reads TGTGCCAGCAGCTCACTTGTGGGGGGAAGCAATCAGCCCCAGCATTTT.

This sequence joins TRBV7-9 and TRBJ2-7, with 9 bases matching TRBD1. From germline, CDR1 is SEHNR and CDR2 FQNEAQ (reference sequence). V lost 5 bases and J lost 0; bases outside the gene matches: 11. This CDR3 has 17 residues. The CDR3 sequence: CASSRTKDRGYSYEQYF. For the CDR3, the DNA is TGTGCCAGCAGCCGTACGAAGGACAGGGGTTACTCCTACGAGCAGTACTTC.

This clone turned up a few times. This chain joins TRBV9 and TRBJ2-1, with 10 bases identical to TRBD2. The CDR3 contains 13 residues. CDR1 is SGDLS, CDR2 YYNGEE, per germline. V shed 4 bases and J 6 bases; nucleotides not matched to a gene: 1. CDR3 sequence: CASSSGRGNEQFF. DNA for the CDR3: TGTGCCAGCAGCAGCGGGAGGGGCAATGAGCAGTTCTTC. Filled out from reference TRBV9 and TRBJ2-1, the complete variable domain reads DSGVTQTPKHLITATGQRVTLRCSPRSGDLSVYWYQQSLDQGLQFLIQYYNGEERAKGNILERFSAQQFPDLHSELNLSSLELGDSALYFCASSSGRGNEQFFGPGTRLTVL.

In this sample, this clone turned up a few times. The chain employs TRBV7-9 and TRBJ1-1; D is perhaps TRBD1 (6 bases). V was pared by 5 bases and J by 6 bases, with 19 bases between. Germline values: CDR1 SEHNR, CDR2 FQNEAQ (reference sequence). This CDR3 spans 15 amino acids. The CDR3 is CASSPTQGFSSEAFF. As DNA, the CDR3 is TGTGCCAGCAGCCCTACACAGGGATTCAGTTCTGAAGCTTTCTTT.

J is TRBJ1-4 and V is TRBV5-1; a possible D gene is TRBD1 (6 bases). Per the germline V gene, CDR1 is SGHRS and CDR2 is YFSETQ. The CDR3 is 17 residues long. With 2 bases removed from V and 0 bases from J, the gap between germline ends came to 14 bases. The CDR3: CASSFEGQTSTNEKLFF. The CDR3 nucleotides are TGCGCCAGCAGCTTCGAAGGACAGACTTCAACTAATGAAAAACTGTTTTTT.

V usage is TRBV19 and J usage is TRBJ1-2; D is unresolved. The CDR3 is 14 amino acids. Trimming cost V 4 bases and J 1 base, with 10 bases left between them. Germline assignment: CDR1 LNHDA and CDR2 SQIVND (reference sequence). The CDR3 DNA is TGTGCCAGTAGTAGTAGCGGGTTTAACTATGGCTACACCTTC. This translates into CASSSSGFNYGYTF. The full variable domain, in which reference TRBV19 and TRBJ1-2 provide the parts outside the CDR3, is DGGITQSPKYLFRKEGQNVTLSCEQNLNHDAMYWYRQDPGQGLRLIYYSQIVNDFQKGDIAEGYSVSREKKESFPLTVTSAQKNPTAFYLCASSSSGFNYGYTFGSGTRLTVV.

This chain links TRBV30 with TRBJ2-1, with 13 nucleotides matching TRBD2. CDR1 and CDR2 from the germline V gene are GTSNPN and SVGIG (reference sequence). This CDR3 contains 15 residues. Trimming at V came to 1 base and at J to 9 bases, leaving 6 bases not matched to a gene. Written as DNA, the CDR3 is TGTGCCTGGAGTGGGACTAGCGGGAGTGCGCGTGAGCAGTTCTTC. It codes for CAWSGTSGSAREQFF.

V usage is TRBV6-5 and J usage is TRBJ2-1, with 10 bases that match TRBD2. Germline V gene data show CDR1 as MNHEY and CDR2 as SVGAGI. The CDR3 extends over 15 amino acids. With V trimmed by 0 bases and J by 5 bases, 1 base remained unmatched. CDR3 sequence (DNA): TGTGCCAGCAGTTACTCAGCGGGGGGGGACAATGAGCAGTTCTTC. This sequence encodes CASSYSAGGDNEQFF.

The CDR3 loop reads CASRRKDRRGNQPQHF. The DNA of the CDR3 is TGTGCCAGCAGGCGAAAGGATCGGAGGGGCAATCAGCCCCAGCATTTT. The chain recombines TRBV28 with TRBJ1-5; D unclear. Germline loops: CDR1 MDHEN, CDR2 SYDVKM. The V and J ends lost 6 bases and 2 bases respectively, with 17 bases between them. This CDR3 is built from 16 residues.

The chain uses TRBV13 and TRBJ1-2; 10 positions agree with TRBD1. The CDR3 has 16 residues. CDR1 and CDR2 from the germline V gene are PRHDT and FYEKMQ (reference sequence). The junction had 9 bases not matched to a gene; V was cut back by 4 bases and J by 4 bases. The DNA of the CDR3 is TGTGCCAGCAGCTGGGGGACAGGGGAGTACCTCTATGGCTACACCTTC. Translation gives CASSWGTGEYLYGYTF.

The CDR3 here is CASSSSRDRGAINEQFF. DNA for the CDR3: TGTGCCAGCAGCTCGTCCCGGGACAGGGGGGCCATCAATGAGCAGTTCTTC. The chain employs TRBV7-2 and TRBJ2-1; TRBD1 aligns across 11 bases. The CDR3 is 17 residues long. Germline V gene lookup returns CDR1 SGHTA and CDR2 FQGNSA. The junction had 11 bases not matched to a gene; V was cut back by 4 bases and J by 6 bases. Supplemented by reference TRBV7-2 and TRBJ2-1, the full variable domain reads GAGVSQSPSNKVTEKGKDVELRCDPISGHTALYWYRQSLGQGLEFLIYFQGNSAPDKSGLPSDRFSAERTGGSVSTLTIQRTQQEDSAVYLCASSSSRDRGAINEQFFGPGTRLTVL.

This chain's CDR3 is CSADTGTGSYEQYF. In DNA, the CDR3 is TGCAGCGCAGATACCGGGACAGGCTCCTACGAGCAGTACTTC. The chain has TRBV29-1 and TRBJ2-7, with 8 nucleotides matching TRBD1. V lost 7 bases to trimming and J lost 0 bases; unmatched junction nucleotides: 8. Germline assignment: CDR1 SQVTM and CDR2 ANQGSEA. The CDR3 is made up of 14 amino acids.

The chain links TRBV5-1 to TRBJ2-2; 7 bases fit TRBD2. The ends lost 4 bases at V and 5 bases at J; junction bases unmatched: 8. The CDR3 is made up of 15 amino acids. CDR1 SGHRS and CDR2 YFSETQ come from the germline V gene. Written as DNA, the CDR3 is TGCGCCAGCAGCAGCAGGACTAGTGGGACCGGGGAGCTGTTTTTT. This codes for CASSSRTSGTGELFF.

The CDR3: CASSSPGTGENQPQHF. In DNA, the CDR3 is TGTGCCAGCAGTTCCCCCGGGACAGGAGAAAATCAGCCCCAGCATTTT. The rearrangement uses TRBV28 and TRBJ1-5; 8 nucleotides line up with TRBD1. Germline values: CDR1 MDHEN, CDR2 SYDVKM. Trimming at V came to 4 bases and at J to 4 bases, leaving 9 bases not matched to a gene. The CDR3 contains 16 residues.

The chain joins TRBV18 to TRBJ1-2; 7 bases line up with TRBD1. This CDR3 contains 15 residues. The V segment lost 3 bases and the J segment 2 bases; nucleotides outside the gene matches: 6. Per the germline V gene, CDR1 is KGHSH and CDR2 is LQKENI. Written as DNA, the CDR3 is TGTGCCAGCTCACCCATGTGGGGACAGAACTATGGCTACACCTTC. Encoded protein: CASSPMWGQNYGYTF.

This clone was counted at least ten times. The chain links TRBV2 to TRBJ1-3; TRBD1 agrees at 7 bases. This CDR3 is built from 13 residues. Germline lookup yields CDR1 SNHLY and CDR2 FYNNEI. Trimming at V came to 9 bases and at J to 3 bases, leaving 5 bases not matched to a gene. CDR3 region: CASEGASGNTIYF. The DNA of the CDR3 is TGTGCCAGTGAGGGGGCTAGTGGAAACACCATATATTTT.

The rearrangement joins TRBV10-1 to TRBJ2-2; D gene unclear. The V end lost 4 bases, the J end lost 0 bases, and 6 bases lay between the germline ends. The CDR3 is 14 residues long. Germline assignment: CDR1 WNHNN and CDR2 SYGVQD (reference sequence). Here the CDR3 DNA reads TGCGCCAGCAGTGCCGGAACGAACACCGGGGAGCTGTTTTTT. The encoded protein is CASSAGTNTGELFF.

The CDR3 loop reads CASSAGTGRAADTQYF. As DNA, the CDR3 is TGTGCCAGCAGCGCAGGGACGGGGCGGGCCGCAGATACGCAGTATTTT. The chain uses TRBV9 and TRBJ2-3, with D possibly called TRBD1 or TRBD2 (5 bases each). Germline assignment: CDR1 SGDLS and CDR2 YYNGEE. This CDR3 is built from 16 residues. Trimming removed 3 bases at V and 4 bases at J, with 18 bases between.

J is TRBJ1-2 and V is TRBV6-5; D gene ambiguous. V was shortened by 0 bases and J by 3 bases, with 8 bases between the two germline ends. The CDR3 extends over 14 amino acids. The germline CDR1 and CDR2 sequences are MNHEY and SVGAGI. The CDR3 DNA reads as TGTGCCAGCAGTTACTCGAACGGGGACTATGGCTACACCTTC. The encoded protein is CASSYSNGDYGYTF.

The CDR3 DNA follows: TGTGCCAGCAGCCGGGGACAGCCATATGGGTATGGCTACACCTTC. Amino acids: CASSRGQPYGYGYTF. J is TRBJ1-2 and V is TRBV28, with 7 bases fitting TRBD1. The CDR3 extends over 15 amino acids. Germline CDR1 reads MDHEN; CDR2 reads SYDVKM. Germline trimming cut 6 bases from V and 5 bases from J; bases unmatched to any gene: 12.

The V gene is TRBV28, the J gene TRBJ2-1; no firm D call. Trimming cost V 3 bases and J 0 bases, with 12 bases left between them. This CDR3 region has 16 residues. Germline V gene sequence: CDR1 MDHEN, CDR2 SYDVKM. The CDR3 coding sequence is TGTGCCAGCAGTTTTACTGAAACCTTCTCCTACAATGAGCAGTTCTTC. Its protein is CASSFTETFSYNEQFF.

This clone was seen more than once but under ten times. The gene calls are TRBV5-1 and TRBJ2-2, with 9 bases lining up with TRBD2. This CDR3 has 17 amino acids. In germline, CDR1 is SGHRS, CDR2 YFSETQ. V shed 4 bases and J 3 bases; nucleotides not matched to a gene: 10. CDR3 protein: CASSPSGLALDTGELFF. The CDR3 DNA sequence: TGCGCCAGCAGCCCCTCAGGACTAGCGTTGGACACCGGGGAGCTGTTTTTT. Looking up the rest from reference TRBV5-1 and TRBJ2-2 gives the full variable domain: KAGVTQTPRYLIKTRGQQVTLSCSPISGHRSVSWYQQTPGQGLQFLFEYFSETQRNKGNFPGRFSGRQFSNSRSEMNVSTLELGDSALYLCASSPSGLALDTGELFFGEGSRLTVL.

The chain combines TRBV21-1 with TRBJ2-2; TRBD1 is taken as the D call from the table, unchecked against the DNA. TRBV21-1 is a pseudogene. The CDR3 runs to 18 residues. CDR3 residues: CASSKFEWGRPNTGELFF. In DNA form, the CDR3 reads TGTGCCAGCAGCAAATTTGAATGGGGCAGACCGAACACCGGGGAGCTGTTTTTT.

On this clone itself: One end of the junction varies from germline; a read error may be responsible. The V and J genes are TRBV28 and TRBJ1-4, with TRBD1 matching 9 bases. The CDR3 covers 13 residues. Per the germline V gene, CDR1 is MDHEN and CDR2 is SYDVKM. The CDR3 loop is CASTLQGAEKLFF. The CDR3, as DNA: TGTGCCAGCACTTTACAGGGGGCGGAAAAACTGTTTTTT. The full variable domain, completed using reference TRBV28 and TRBJ1-4, is DVKVTQSSRYLVKRTGEKVFLECVQDMDHENMFWYRQDPGLGLRLIYFSYDVKMKEKGDIPEGYSVSREKKERFSLILESASTNQTSMYLCASTLQGAEKLFFGSGTQLSVL.